Below are 27 T cell receptor beta chains sequenced from a single sample in a study of identical twins. A single record per CDR3 protein comes from TCRdb applying MiXCR to the 5' RACE reads. The top ten hold 4% to 5.5% of the sample, which has over 600,000 distinct CDR3 sequences, 20% to 25% seen once. These data are also associated with another study on T cells expressing NK-cell markers.

Material for sequencing was PBMCs. The receptors stem from a woman aged 18-30 years in good health.

V usage is TRBV11-2 and J usage is TRBJ1-2, with 9 positions matching TRBD1. The V gene end was trimmed by 1 base and the J gene end by 2 bases; junction bases not matched to a gene: 5. CDR1 SGHAT and CDR2 FQNNGV come from the germline V gene. The CDR3 extends over 16 amino acids. The chain's CDR3 is CASSLVGTGYNYGYTF. The CDR3 bases are TGTGCCAGCAGCTTAGTAGGGACAGGGTACAACTATGGCTACACCTTC.

The J gene is TRBJ2-1, the V gene TRBV4-1, with 8 nucleotides matching TRBD2. The J segment lost 2 bases and the V segment lost 6 bases, leaving 6 bases of the junction unmatched. The CDR3 has 15 residues. Germline loops: CDR1 MGHRA, CDR2 YSYEKL. The CDR3 here is CASRFGGGTYNEQFF. The DNA for the CDR3 is TGCGCCAGCAGATTCGGGGGGGGGACCTACAATGAGCAGTTCTTC.

In its sample, this clonotype was seen a few times. The J gene is TRBJ2-3, the V gene TRBV29-1, with TRBD2 matching 9 bases. This CDR3 contains 16 residues. Germline CDR1 reads SQVTM; CDR2 reads ANQGSEA. The V and J ends lost 6 bases and 1 base, in that order; junction bases with no gene match: 11. The CDR3, as DNA: TGCAGCGTCCTACGCTCTAGCGGGGTAGGCACAGATACGCAGTATTTT. Protein product: CSVLRSSGVGTDTQYF.

The genes are TRBV9 and TRBJ1-4; 10 nucleotides agree with TRBD1. Germline CDR1 reads SGDLS; CDR2 reads YYNGEE. V lost 4 bases and J lost 8; bases outside the gene matches: 5. This CDR3 has 14 amino acids. The CDR3 DNA reads as TGTGCCAGCAGCCGAGACAGGGGGCGAGAAAAACTGTTTTTT. This codes for CASSRDRGREKLFF. Filled out from reference TRBV9 and TRBJ1-4, the complete variable domain reads DSGVTQTPKHLITATGQRVTLRCSPRSGDLSVYWYQQSLDQGLQFLIQYYNGEERAKGNILERFSAQQFPDLHSELNLSSLELGDSALYFCASSRDRGREKLFFGSGTQLSVL.

The rearrangement uses TRBV5-1 and TRBJ2-5, with 8 bases lining up with TRBD1. Germline V lookup: CDR1 SGHRS, CDR2 YFSETQ. This CDR3 contains 17 residues. J was trimmed by 3 bases and V by 1 base; bases with no gene match: 11. CDR3 sequence: CASSLSQGANLKETQYF. The CDR3 DNA sequence: TGCGCCAGCAGCTTGTCGCAGGGGGCGAACCTAAAAGAGACCCAGTACTTC.

This clonotype showed up many times. J is TRBJ1-2 and V is TRBV6-5, with D possibly matching TRBD1 (6 bases). The length of the CDR3 is 16 residues. Germline lookup yields CDR1 MNHEY and CDR2 SVGAGI. Trimming cost V 3 bases and J 7 bases, with 21 bases left between them. CDR3 DNA sequence: TGTGCCAGCAGTTATAGCCTTACAGGGATAGATCTTGGCTACACCTTC. Its translation: CASSYSLTGIDLGYTF.

This clonotype was seen a few times. The genes are TRBV20-1 and TRBJ1-2; D is uncertain. The germline gives CDR1 DFQATT, CDR2 SNEGSKA (reference sequence). Trimming took 1 base from V and 0 from J, leaving 6 bases between them. The length of the CDR3 is 13 residues. CDR3 loop: CSARGLANYGYTF. The CDR3, as DNA: TGCAGTGCTAGAGGCTTAGCTAACTATGGCTACACCTTC.

In this sample, this clonotype turned up a few times. The rearrangement uses TRBV10-1 and TRBJ2-1, with TRBD2 matching 9 bases. This CDR3 is 14 amino acids long. Germline loops: CDR1 WNHNN, CDR2 SYGVQD (reference sequence). Trimming at V came to 3 bases and at J to 7 bases, leaving 4 bases not matched to a gene. The CDR3 reads CASSDWLAGNEQFF. CDR3 sequence (DNA): TGCGCCAGCAGTGACTGGCTAGCGGGGAATGAGCAGTTCTTC.

The rearrangement joins TRBV25-1 to TRBJ2-6; TRBD2 agrees at 7 bases. Trimming cost V 2 bases and J 4 bases; bases outside gene matches: 2. Germline assignment: CDR1 MGHDK and CDR2 SYGVNS. This CDR3 comprises 15 residues. As DNA, the CDR3 is TGTGCCAGCAGTGAAGGGGGGGTAGGGGCCAACGTCCTGACTTTC. Its translation: CASSEGGVGANVLTF.

The chain employs TRBV12-3 or TRBV12-4 and TRBJ2-5; 10 positions agree with TRBD2. The J segment lost 5 bases and the V segment lost 5 bases, leaving 8 bases of the junction unmatched. CDR3 length: 15 residues. The CDR3 nucleotides read TGTGCCAGCAGTCGACAAGCGGGAGGGTCTGAGACCCAGTACTTC. Protein product: CASSRQAGGSETQYF.

The chain carries TRBV12-3 or TRBV12-4 and TRBJ2-1; D is uncertain. The germline V and J ends were trimmed by 5 bases and 8 bases, with 10 bases remaining between them. The CDR3 spans 12 residues. This chain's CDR3 is CASSILGDEQFF. The CDR3, as DNA: TGTGCCAGCAGTATCCTGGGCGATGAGCAGTTCTTC.

The sample holds a few counts of this clonotype. This chain links TRBV7-2 with TRBJ2-1, with D possibly TRBD1 on 6 matching bases. Germline CDR1 SGHTA, CDR2 FQGNSA. This CDR3 is built from 13 residues. V dropped 1 base and J dropped 9 bases, with 10 bases sitting between them. The chain's CDR3 is CASSLEQGVEQFF. For the CDR3, the DNA is TGTGCCAGCAGCTTAGAACAGGGAGTTGAGCAGTTCTTC.

This clonotype showed up just a few times. The chain couples TRBV10-3 to TRBJ1-5; maybe TRBD1 (6 bases). This CDR3 is built from 13 residues. CDR1 and CDR2 (germline): ENHRY, SYGVKD. Trimming cost V 7 bases and J 6 bases, with 13 bases left between them. The CDR3 DNA is TGTGCCATCACCACAGGGCTGGGTCAGCCCCAGCATTTT. The encoded protein is CAITTGLGQPQHF.

This clonotype was counted only a few times. This rearrangement joins TRBV29-1 to TRBJ2-2, with D perhaps being TRBD1 or TRBD2 (5 bases each). This CDR3 region has 13 residues. The V gene lost 6 bases and the J gene lost 4 bases, with 12 bases spanning the gap. The germline CDR1 and CDR2 sequences are SQVTM and ANQGSEA. The CDR3 nucleotides read TGCAGCGTCGGGGCCGGGACCACCGGGGAGCTGTTTTTT. Its translation is CSVGAGTTGELFF.

The chain uses TRBV5-1 and TRBJ2-5, with D unresolved. Trimming removed 6 bases from V and 0 bases from J, with 12 bases in between. This CDR3 is built from 14 residues. The germline CDR1 and CDR2 sequences are SGHRS and YFSETQ. CDR3 residues: CASTVGSHQETQYF. The DNA of the CDR3 is TGCGCCAGCACCGTCGGCAGCCACCAAGAGACCCAGTACTTC.

At least ten counts were recorded for this clonotype. The rearrangement joins TRBV20-1 to TRBJ2-1, with 13 bases that match TRBD2. V was pared by 5 bases and J by 8 bases, with 9 bases of the junction left unmatched. From germline, CDR1 is DFQATT and CDR2 SNEGSKA (reference sequence). CDR3 length: 15 residues. In DNA form, the CDR3 reads TGCAGTGCTTTTAGCGGACTAGCGGGAGATTATGAGCAGTTCTTC. The encoded protein is CSAFSGLAGDYEQFF.

This clonotype has more than one count but fewer than ten. The gene calls are TRBV7-9 and TRBJ2-3; D might be TRBD1 (6 bases). Germline assignment: CDR1 SEHNR and CDR2 FQNEAQ (reference sequence). Trimming cost V 10 bases and J 4 bases, with 21 bases left between them. The CDR3 spans 15 residues. CDR3 DNA sequence: TGTGCCATAGATCCGGGACACTCTCCTCCAGATACGCAGTATTTT. This translates into CAIDPGHSPPDTQYF.

This clonotype was seen ten or more times. CDR3: CASSTGTGVLNEQFF. CDR3 DNA: TGCGCCAGCAGCACCGGGACAGGGGTTCTTAATGAGCAGTTCTTC. This chain connects TRBV5-1 to TRBJ2-1, with TRBD1 identical over 10 bases. V shed 4 bases and J 7 bases; nucleotides not matched to a gene: 8. Germline CDR1 reads SGHRS; CDR2 reads YFSETQ. The CDR3 covers 15 residues. The full variable domain, in which reference TRBV5-1 and TRBJ2-1 provide the parts outside the CDR3, is KAGVTQTPRYLIKTRGQQVTLSCSPISGHRSVSWYQQTPGQGLQFLFEYFSETQRNKGNFPGRFSGRQFSNSRSEMNVSTLELGDSALYLCASSTGTGVLNEQFFGPGTRLTVL.

The gene calls are TRBV6-5 and TRBJ2-2; the D gene could be TRBD1 or TRBD2 (5 bases each). Germline V gives CDR1 MNHEY, CDR2 SVGAGI. The CDR3 extends over 15 amino acids. The germline V and J ends were trimmed by 0 bases and 4 bases, with 9 bases remaining between them. The CDR3 coding sequence is TGTGCCAGCAGTTACTCCGGGGCAGGCACCGGGGAGCTGTTTTTT. Amino acids: CASSYSGAGTGELFF.

This chain uses TRBV5-4 with TRBJ2-1, with 12 bases identical to TRBD2. The germline CDR1 and CDR2 sequences are SGHNT and YYREEE (reference sequence). Losses at the gene ends were 4 bases for V and 7 bases for J; bases not matched to a gene: 9. The CDR3 length is 16 residues. For the CDR3, the DNA is TGTGCCAGCAGCCCAATGACTAGCGGGAGAGGGAATGAGCAGTTCTTC. Translation: CASSPMTSGRGNEQFF.

The chain combines TRBV15 with TRBJ1-2; D is unclear. V was cut by 3 bases and J by 2 bases, with 13 bases left in between. This CDR3 is 15 amino acids long. In germline, CDR1 is LNHNV, CDR2 YYDKDF (reference sequence). The DNA for the CDR3 is TGTGCCACCAGCAGGGACGTAGGGCGGAACTATGGCTACACCTTC. This translates into CATSRDVGRNYGYTF. The full variable domain, with the rest looked up from reference TRBV15 and TRBJ1-2, is DAMVIQNPRYQVTQFGKPVTLSCSQTLNHNVMYWYQQKSSQAPKLLFHYYDKDFNNEADTPDNFQSRRPNTSFCFLDIRSPGLGDTAMYLCATSRDVGRNYGYTFGSGTRLTVV.

This clonotype turned up a few times. The chain couples TRBV12-3 or TRBV12-4 to TRBJ2-1; TRBD1 matches at 8 bases. There are 15 residues in the CDR3. With V trimmed by 7 bases and J by 9 bases, 14 bases remained unmatched. The CDR3 protein is CASIPRDRFSGEQFF. The CDR3 bases are TGTGCCAGCATACCCCGGGACAGGTTCTCGGGTGAGCAGTTCTTC.

This clonotype was detected only a few times. V is TRBV4-1 and J is TRBJ1-2, with D perhaps matching TRBD1 (6 bases). The germline V gene has CDR1 MGHRA and CDR2 YSYEKL. V was cut by 0 bases and J by 7 bases, with 15 bases left in between. CDR3 length: 15 residues. The CDR3 here is CASSQDPRGAGGYTF. The CDR3 bases are TGCGCCAGCAGCCAAGATCCTCGGGGGGCGGGTGGCTACACCTTC.

In the case of this clonotype: A much more abundant neighbour one base away suggests this may be a read error. The chain joins TRBV6-1 to TRBJ2-7; 9 bases map to TRBD1. Germline-derived CDR1 and CDR2 are MNHNS and SASEGT. The CDR3 is 14 amino acids. With 8 bases clipped from V and 0 bases from J, the junction kept 5 bases outside the gene matches. The CDR3 coding sequence is TGTGCCAGCGGCGGGACAGGGAGCTCCTACGAGCAGTACTTC. As protein: CASGGTGSSYEQYF.

This chain joins TRBV9 and TRBJ2-7; D may be TRBD1 (6 bases). This CDR3 has 14 amino acids. Trimming removed 3 bases at V and 0 bases at J, with 10 bases between. Germline V gene data show CDR1 as SGDLS and CDR2 as YYNGEE. The CDR3 bases are TGTGCCAGCAGCGCGACAGGAGACTCCTACGAGCAGTACTTC. Residues: CASSATGDSYEQYF.

This clonotype was picked up a small number of times. The chain uses TRBV20-1 and TRBJ2-1, with D unresolved. From germline, CDR1 is DFQATT and CDR2 SNEGSKA (reference sequence). V lost 1 base and J lost 5, with 9 bases in between. The CDR3 runs to 13 residues. CDR3 coding DNA: TGCAGTGCTAGAGGCCCAACAAACAATGAGCAGTTCTTC. Protein: CSARGPTNNEQFF.

The V gene is TRBV18, the J gene TRBJ2-1; no firm D call. V was clipped by 2 bases and J by 0 bases, with 5 bases between them. This CDR3 is 14 amino acids long. Looked up from germline, CDR1 is KGHSH and CDR2 is LQKENI. The CDR3 coding sequence is TGTGCCAGCTCACCAAGTAACTCCTACAATGAGCAGTTCTTC. Its protein is CASSPSNSYNEQFF.